The present TCR beta chain was sequenced within a study of response to subunit inactivated influenza vaccine. This clonotype was counted between two and nine times. TCRdb re-called the RT-PCR reads with MiXCR, one entry per CDR3 protein. The sample has about 540,000 distinct CDR3 sequences; around 21% are singletons. This sample was also put to use in a study of T cells expressing NK-cell markers. That source notes: Making the TCR beta cDNA relied on 5'RACE template switching with UMIs. The sequencing cohort of eight donors included seven HCMV-seropositive individuals and one seronegative individual.

The sequence derives from a man aged 50-60 years who received an inactivated influenza vaccine. The sample in question was CD4+ T cells sorted from PBMCs, obtained approximately 13 days after vaccination.

DNA for the CDR3: TGTGCCATCGGACAGGGGGCGGAACTGTTTTTT. Amino acid sequence: CAIGQGAELFF. The V and J genes are TRBV10-3 and TRBJ1-4; 11 positions agree with TRBD1. There are 11 residues in the CDR3. V lost 8 bases and J lost 12; bases outside the gene matches: 2. CDR1 ENHRY and CDR2 SYGVKD come from the germline V gene.